These T cell receptor beta chains were read from a single sample in a study of regulatory T cells in long-lasting Graves disease. MiXCR, run by TCRdb on the multiplex PCR reads, gives a single entry per CDR3 protein. The sample lists over 650,000 distinct CDR3 sequences, about 30% occurring once. The input for sequencing was peripheral blood mononuclear cells (PBMCs), taken when the disease was refractory, from a patient treated with antithyroid drugs. All receptors come from a female donor with Graves disease. Both conserved end residues are part of each CDR3. The D gene is left open where the match is weak. Some rows have no size entry. The others give once, few or many, or a class for an expanded clone.

D gene,J gene,V gene,clone size,CDR3 DNA,CDR3 protein
-,TRBJ1-1,TRBV30,-,TGTGCCTGGAGTCGGACCCAGAACACTGAAGCTTTCTTT,CAWSRTQNTEAFF
TRBD1,TRBJ1-2,TRBV30,few,TGTGCCTGGAGTACCACAGGGGGCGGGTATGGCTACACCTTC,CAWSTTGGGYGYTF
-,TRBJ2-7,TRBV25-1,-,TGTGCCAGCACCGACGGCAAATACGAGCAGTACTTC,CASTDGKYEQYF
-,TRBJ2-7,TRBV9,few,TGTGCCAGCAGCCCTTTCTCAGGGCCACCCTACGAGCAGTACTTC,CASSPFSGPPYEQYF
-,TRBJ2-3,TRBV11-2,few,TGTGCCAGCAGCTTTAGTGGGAGCGCAGATACGCAGTATTTT,CASSFSGSADTQYF
TRBD2,TRBJ2-3,TRBV12-3/TRBV12-4,once,TGTGCCAGCATCGGACTAGTCGCCACAGATACGCAGTATTTT,CASIGLVATDTQYF
-,TRBJ2-5,TRBV9,-,TGTGCCAGCAGCGCCCCCCCGGACTCCACTTTTGAGACCCAGTACTTC,CASSAPPDSTFETQYF
TRBD1,TRBJ2-5,TRBV7-3,many,TGTGCCAGCAGCTTAGGGGACAGGCACCAAGAGACCCAGTACTTC,CASSLGDRHQETQYF
TRBD2,TRBJ2-5,TRBV13,-,TGTGCCAGCAGCTTGTACCAGCGGGAGACCGAGACCCAGTACTTC,CASSLYQRETETQYF
TRBD1,TRBJ2-5,TRBV3-1,few,TGTGCCAGCAGCCAAATTACCCGACAGGGGGCAAAGACCCAGTACTTC,CASSQITRQGAKTQYF
-,TRBJ1-5,TRBV28,many,TGTGCCAGCGGAGAGGTGGGACAGCCCCAGCATTTT,CASGEVGQPQHF
-,TRBJ1-6,TRBV12-3/TRBV12-4,many,TGTGCCAGCATGGGGTGGGATTCACCCCTCCACTTT,CASMGWDSPLHF
-,TRBJ1-1,TRBV25-1,once,TGTGCCAGCAGTGACCCACAGGGATCTGAAGCTTTCTTT,CASSDPQGSEAFF
-,TRBJ1-2,TRBV27,many,TGTGCCAGCAGTTTAAGGGCCTCCTCCCTAGCTAACTATGGCTACACCTTC,CASSLRASSLANYGYTF
-,TRBJ1-1,TRBV29-1,few,TGCAGCGTCGCCTTGGGCCCTGAAGCTTTCTTT,CSVALGPEAFF
-,TRBJ2-7,TRBV10-2,-,TGCGCCCCTATAGGACCCACCAACTACGAGCAGTACTTC,CAPIGPTNYEQYF
-,TRBJ1-5,TRBV12-3/TRBV12-4,many,TGTGCCAGCAGCCTCGGGGGAAGGAGGCAGCCCCAGCATTTT,CASSLGGRRQPQHF
-,TRBJ2-7,TRBV12-3/TRBV12-4,few,TGTGCCAGCAGCTACTTCAGAAAGAAGGGCTACGAGCAGTACTTC,CASSYFRKKGYEQYF
TRBD1,TRBJ1-3,TRBV5-5,-,TGTGCCAGCAGCGCAACAATACGAGGGGGCGCTGTTGGAAACACCATATATTTT,CASSATIRGGAVGNTIYF
TRBD1,TRBJ1-2,TRBV7-9,-,TGTGCCAGCAGCTTAGTAACGGGCGGGGACAGAAAGAGGCCATTTGGCTACACCTTC,CASSLVTGGDRKRPFGYTF
TRBD2,TRBJ2-7,TRBV20-1,few,TGCAGTGCTCTTCCCGGACTAGCGGGGATATTGGTCGAGCAGTACTTC,CSALPGLAGILVEQYF
-,TRBJ1-2,TRBV3-1,-,TGTGCCAGCAGCCCTCGACTGTCGGGAGGTGGGGGCTACACCTTC,CASSPRLSGGGGYTF
-,TRBJ1-2,TRBV6-1,-,TGTGCCAGCAGTAGGGACATTGACTATGGCTACACCTTC,CASSRDIDYGYTF
TRBD1,TRBJ1-5,TRBV28,many,TGTGCCAGCAGTCCCCACAGGGGGCCGGCCAATCAGCCCCAGCATTTT,CASSPHRGPANQPQHF
-,TRBJ1-6,TRBV5-4,-,TGTGCCAGCAGCTTTGCCTTGAGGGAGGATTCACCCCTCCACTTT,CASSFALREDSPLHF
-,TRBJ1-2,TRBV14,-,TGTGCCAGCAGCCACGTGGGAGGGACGGACTATGGCTACACCTTC,CASSHVGGTDYGYTF
-,TRBJ1-1,TRBV30,-,TGTGCCTGGAGTGTCAGGGAGGGGTCTGAAGCTTTCTTT,CAWSVREGSEAFF
TRBD1,TRBJ1-2,TRBV7-3,-,TGTGCCAGCAGCTTACAGGGGGGGGACTATGGCTACACCTTC,CASSLQGGDYGYTF
-,TRBJ1-2,TRBV28,many,TGTGCCAGCAGTTTTCAGGGGACACTCTATGGCTACACCTTC,CASSFQGTLYGYTF
-,TRBJ2-7,TRBV6-1,-,TGTGCCAGCAGCATAGTTCTGGACTCCTACGAGCAGTACTTC,CASSIVLDSYEQYF
TRBD1,TRBJ1-4,TRBV19,-,TGTGCCAGTAGTCCCTCCAGGGGGCCTAATGAAAAACTGTTTTTT,CASSPSRGPNEKLFF
TRBD2,TRBJ2-2,TRBV10-1,-,TGCGCCAGCAGTGAGTCGACTAGCGCCACCGGGGAGCTGTTTTTT,CASSESTSATGELFF
-,TRBJ2-2,TRBV11-2,few,TGTGCCAGCAGCTTACGGGGGAGAGTCGGGGAGCTGTTTTTT,CASSLRGRVGELFF
-,TRBJ1-2,TRBV4-1,many,TGCGCCAGCAGCCAAATCGGGCCCAACTATGGCTACACCTTC,CASSQIGPNYGYTF
TRBD1,TRBJ1-1,TRBV28,few,TGTGCCAGCAGGGGACAAGACAGGGTGAGAGTTTCGAGGACTGAAGCTTTCTTT,CASRGQDRVRVSRTEAFF
-,TRBJ1-5,TRBV5-5,-,TGTGCCAGCAGCGTATGGGCTTTTCCGGCTAGCAATCAGCCCCAGCATTTT,CASSVWAFPASNQPQHF
-,TRBJ1-5,TRBV27,few,TGTGCCAGCAGTCCATCCGACGGGTATGATCAGCCCCAGCATTTT,CASSPSDGYDQPQHF
TRBD2,TRBJ2-7,TRBV27,-,TGTGCCAGCAGTTCGCGGGCTAGCGGGTTCTCCTACGAGCAGTACTTC,CASSSRASGFSYEQYF
-,TRBJ2-7,TRBV10-3,-,TGTGCCATCAGTGAGGGTGGGACGGGAGCCTACGAGCAGTACTTC,CAISEGGTGAYEQYF
TRBD1,TRBJ1-5,TRBV6-2/TRBV6-3,few,TGTGCCAGCAGTTCTTTCGGGACAGGTACGGGGTATAGCAATCAGCCCCAGCATTTT,CASSSFGTGTGYSNQPQHF
TRBD1,TRBJ1-4,TRBV10-3,few,TGTGCCATCGGTGACAGGGCCCGGGAAAAACTGTTTTTT,CAIGDRAREKLFF
-,TRBJ1-2,TRBV2,few,TGTGCCACGACGACAGAGATTAACTATGGCTACACCTTC,CATTTEINYGYTF
-,TRBJ1-5,TRBV6-1,-,TGTGCCAGCAGTAAAAGCCTGGGGGGGGGTCAGCCCCAGCATTTT,CASSKSLGGGQPQHF
-,TRBJ2-1,TRBV7-8,-,TGTGCCAGCAGCTCCCCCTATGGCAGAGATTTCCATGAGCAGTTCTTC,CASSSPYGRDFHEQFF
-,TRBJ1-1,TRBV12-3/TRBV12-4,-,TGTGCCAGCACCCTGGGGGGCCGGACGGGGACTGAAGCTTTCTTT,CASTLGGRTGTEAFF
-,TRBJ2-7,TRBV24-1,-,TGTGCCACCAGTGATCCTACCCAGGGGCGCGAGCAGTACTTC,CATSDPTQGREQYF
-,TRBJ2-7,TRBV7-9,-,TGTGCCAGCAGCTTAGCCCCAGGGTTGGACTACGAGCAGTACTTC,CASSLAPGLDYEQYF
-,TRBJ1-1,TRBV6-2/TRBV6-3,-,TGTGCCAGCAGGGAAGGGCTCACCCGTGAAGCTTTCTTT,CASREGLTREAFF
TRBD2,TRBJ2-7,TRBV6-1,few,TGTGCCAGCAGGCCTCTAGCGGGAGGGACCTCCTACGAGCAGTACTTC,CASRPLAGGTSYEQYF
-,TRBJ2-7,TRBV10-3,few,TGTGCCATCAGTGACAGCCCCTACGAGCAGTACTTC,CAISDSPYEQYF
-,TRBJ2-2,TRBV29-1,once,TGCAGCGTGCCCCGGACCGGGACCGGGGAGCTGTTTTTT,CSVPRTGTGELFF
TRBD1,TRBJ1-1,TRBV9,many,TGTGCCAGCAGCGTAGGGACAGGGTACACTGAAGCTTTCTTT,CASSVGTGYTEAFF
-,TRBJ2-5,TRBV9,-,TGTGCCAGCAGCGTAGGGAACTACCAAGAGACCCAGTACTTC,CASSVGNYQETQYF
-,TRBJ2-2,TRBV7-3,many,TGTGCCAGCAGCTTGGGTAGTAATCGCGGGGAGCTGTTTTTT,CASSLGSNRGELFF